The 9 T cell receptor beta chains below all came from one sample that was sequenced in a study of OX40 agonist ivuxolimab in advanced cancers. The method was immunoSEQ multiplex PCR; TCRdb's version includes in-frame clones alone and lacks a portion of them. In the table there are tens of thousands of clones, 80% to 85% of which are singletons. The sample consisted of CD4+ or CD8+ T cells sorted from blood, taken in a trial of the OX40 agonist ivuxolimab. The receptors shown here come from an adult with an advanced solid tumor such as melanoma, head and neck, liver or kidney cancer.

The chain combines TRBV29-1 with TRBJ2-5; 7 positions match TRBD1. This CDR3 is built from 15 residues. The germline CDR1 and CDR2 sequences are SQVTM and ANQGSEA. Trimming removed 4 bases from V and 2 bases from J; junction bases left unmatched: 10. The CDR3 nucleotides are TGCAGCGTTGGGCCGAAGGACAGGTGGCAAGAGACCCAGTACTTC. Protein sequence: CSVGPKDRWQETQYF.

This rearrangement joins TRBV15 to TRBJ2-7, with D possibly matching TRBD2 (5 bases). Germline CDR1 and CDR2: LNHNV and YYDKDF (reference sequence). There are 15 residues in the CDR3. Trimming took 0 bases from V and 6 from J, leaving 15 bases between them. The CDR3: CATSRDVRRTREQYF. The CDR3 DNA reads TGTGCCACCAGCAGAGACGTCAGGAGGACCCGCGAGCAGTACTTC.

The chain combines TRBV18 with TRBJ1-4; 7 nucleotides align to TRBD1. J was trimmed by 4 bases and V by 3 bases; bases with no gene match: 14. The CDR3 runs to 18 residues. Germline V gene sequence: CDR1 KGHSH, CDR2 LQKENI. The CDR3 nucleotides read TGTGCCAGCTCACCTGACAGGGCTTCCCCGTCCCATAATGAAAAACTGTTTTTT. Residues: CASSPDRASPSHNEKLFF.

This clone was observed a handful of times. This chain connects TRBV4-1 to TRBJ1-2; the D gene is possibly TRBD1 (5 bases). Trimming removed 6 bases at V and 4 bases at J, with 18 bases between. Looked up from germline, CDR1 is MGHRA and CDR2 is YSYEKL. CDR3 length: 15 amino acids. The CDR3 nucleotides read TGCGCCAGCAGTCAGGCCAGGGATCCGGTCTATGGCTACACCTTC. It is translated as CASSQARDPVYGYTF.

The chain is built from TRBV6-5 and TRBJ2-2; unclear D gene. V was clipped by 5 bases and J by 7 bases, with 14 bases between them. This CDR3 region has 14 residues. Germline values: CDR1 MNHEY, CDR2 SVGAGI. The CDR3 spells CASSPLVNFGELFF. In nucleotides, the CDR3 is TGTGCCAGCAGTCCCCTGGTCAACTTCGGGGAGCTGTTTTTT.

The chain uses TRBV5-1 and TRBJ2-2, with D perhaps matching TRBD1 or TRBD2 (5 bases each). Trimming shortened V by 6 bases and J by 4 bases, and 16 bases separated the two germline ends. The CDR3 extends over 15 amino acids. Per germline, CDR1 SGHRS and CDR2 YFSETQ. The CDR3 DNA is TGCGCCAGCAAGCCGGGACCTCAGAGCACCGGGGAGCTGTTTTTT. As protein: CASKPGPQSTGELFF.

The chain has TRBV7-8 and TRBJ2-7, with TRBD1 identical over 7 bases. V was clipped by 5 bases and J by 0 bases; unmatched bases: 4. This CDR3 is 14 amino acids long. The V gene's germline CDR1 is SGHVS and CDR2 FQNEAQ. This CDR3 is CASSPDRVSYEQYF. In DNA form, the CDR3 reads TGTGCCAGCAGCCCAGACAGGGTCTCCTACGAGCAGTACTTC.

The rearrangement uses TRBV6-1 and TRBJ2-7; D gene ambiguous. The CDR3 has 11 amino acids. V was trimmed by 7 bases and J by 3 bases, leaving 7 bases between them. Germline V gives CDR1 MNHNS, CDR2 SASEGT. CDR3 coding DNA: TGTGCCAGCACAGATAACTACGAGCAGTACTTC. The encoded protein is CASTDNYEQYF.

This chain's CDR3 is CASSPNRESYYGYTF. The CDR3 DNA reads as TGTGCCAGCTCACCCAATAGAGAATCGTACTATGGCTACACCTTC. The gene calls are TRBV18 and TRBJ1-2; D is ambiguous. The CDR3 sequence is 15 residues long. Germline V lookup: CDR1 KGHSH, CDR2 LQKENI. V was clipped by 3 bases and J by 3 bases, with 14 bases between them.